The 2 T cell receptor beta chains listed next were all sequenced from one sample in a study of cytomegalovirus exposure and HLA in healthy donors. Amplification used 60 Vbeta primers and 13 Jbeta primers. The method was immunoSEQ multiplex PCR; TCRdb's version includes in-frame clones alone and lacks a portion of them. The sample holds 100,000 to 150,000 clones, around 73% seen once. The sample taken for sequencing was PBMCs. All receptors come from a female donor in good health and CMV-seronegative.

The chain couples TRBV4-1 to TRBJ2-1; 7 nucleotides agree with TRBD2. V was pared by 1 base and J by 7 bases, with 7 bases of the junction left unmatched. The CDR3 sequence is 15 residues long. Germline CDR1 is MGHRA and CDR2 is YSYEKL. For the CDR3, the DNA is TGCGCCAGCAGCCAAGGGGAGGGCGCGGGAAATGAGCAGTTCTTC. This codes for CASSQGEGAGNEQFF.

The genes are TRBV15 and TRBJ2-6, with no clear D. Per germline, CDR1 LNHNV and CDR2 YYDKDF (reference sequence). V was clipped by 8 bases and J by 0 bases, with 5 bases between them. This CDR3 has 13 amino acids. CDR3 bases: TGTGCCACCCACATCTCTGGGGCCAACGTCCTGACTTTC. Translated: CATHISGANVLTF.